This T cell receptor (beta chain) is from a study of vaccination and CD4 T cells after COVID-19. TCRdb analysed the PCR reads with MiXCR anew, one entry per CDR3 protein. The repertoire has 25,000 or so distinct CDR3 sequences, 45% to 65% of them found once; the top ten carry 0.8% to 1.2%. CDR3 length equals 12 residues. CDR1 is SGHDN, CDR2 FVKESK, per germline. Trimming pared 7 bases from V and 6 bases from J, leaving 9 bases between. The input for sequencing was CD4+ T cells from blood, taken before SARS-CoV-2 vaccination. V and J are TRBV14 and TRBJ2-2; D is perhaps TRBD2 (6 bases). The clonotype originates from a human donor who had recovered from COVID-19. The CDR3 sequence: CASTGVSGELFF. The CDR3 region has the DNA TGTGCCAGCACGGGGGTATCCGGGGAGCTGTTTTTT.